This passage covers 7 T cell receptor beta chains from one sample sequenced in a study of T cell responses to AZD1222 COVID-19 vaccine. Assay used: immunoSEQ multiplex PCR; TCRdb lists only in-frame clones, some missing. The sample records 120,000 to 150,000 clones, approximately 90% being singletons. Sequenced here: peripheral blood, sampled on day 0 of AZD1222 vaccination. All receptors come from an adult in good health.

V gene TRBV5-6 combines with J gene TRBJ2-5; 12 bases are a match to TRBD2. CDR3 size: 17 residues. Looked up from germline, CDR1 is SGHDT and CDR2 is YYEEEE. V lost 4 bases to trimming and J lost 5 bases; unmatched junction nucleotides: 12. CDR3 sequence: CASSNTGTSGPAETQYF. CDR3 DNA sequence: TGTGCCAGCAGCAACACCGGGACTAGCGGGCCTGCGGAGACCCAGTACTTC.

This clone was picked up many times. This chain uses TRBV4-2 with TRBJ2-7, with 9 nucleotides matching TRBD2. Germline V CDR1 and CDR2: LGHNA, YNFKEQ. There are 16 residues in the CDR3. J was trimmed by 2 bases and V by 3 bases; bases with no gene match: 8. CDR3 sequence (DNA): TGTGCCAGCAGCCAGGAATCGACTAGCGGTACCTACGAGCAGTACTTC. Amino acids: CASSQESTSGTYEQYF.

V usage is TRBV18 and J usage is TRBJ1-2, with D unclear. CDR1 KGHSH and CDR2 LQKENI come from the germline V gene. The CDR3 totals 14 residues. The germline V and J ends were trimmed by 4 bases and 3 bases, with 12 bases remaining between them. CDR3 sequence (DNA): TGTGCCAGCTCACGGGGTTTAGAGGACTATGGCTACACCTTC. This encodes CASSRGLEDYGYTF.

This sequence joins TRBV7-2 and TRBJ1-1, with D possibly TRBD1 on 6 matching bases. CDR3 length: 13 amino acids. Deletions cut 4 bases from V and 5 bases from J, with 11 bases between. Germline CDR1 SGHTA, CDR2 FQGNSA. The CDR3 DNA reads TGTGCCAGCAGCTCAGGGGTTGGAACTGAAGCTTTCTTT. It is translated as CASSSGVGTEAFF.

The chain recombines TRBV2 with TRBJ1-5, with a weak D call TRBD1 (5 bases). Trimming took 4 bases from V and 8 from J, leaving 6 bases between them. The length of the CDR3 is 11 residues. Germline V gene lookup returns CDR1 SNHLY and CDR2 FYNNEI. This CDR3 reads CASSGGEPQHF. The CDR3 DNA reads TGTGCCAGCAGTGGAGGGGAGCCCCAGCATTTT.

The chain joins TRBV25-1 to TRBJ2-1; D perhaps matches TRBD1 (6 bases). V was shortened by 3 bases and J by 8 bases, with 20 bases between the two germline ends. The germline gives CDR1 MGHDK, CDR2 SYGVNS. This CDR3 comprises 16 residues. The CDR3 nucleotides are TGTGCCAGCAGTGACCCCTCCCAGACAGGCAGGGATGAGCAGTTCTTC. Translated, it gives CASSDPSQTGRDEQFF.

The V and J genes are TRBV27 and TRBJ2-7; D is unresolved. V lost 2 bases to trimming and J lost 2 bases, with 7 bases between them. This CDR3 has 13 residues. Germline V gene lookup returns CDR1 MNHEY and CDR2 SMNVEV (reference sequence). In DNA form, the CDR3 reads TGTGCCAGCAGTTTAAAAGATGCCTACGAGCAGTACTTC. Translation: CASSLKDAYEQYF.